One and the same sample provided the 30 T cell receptor beta chains below, sequenced in a study of T-cell reconstitution after alpha-beta-depleted transplantation in children. Library preparation (for TCRbeta) was performed with unique molecular identifiers. Via MiXCR, TCRdb re-called the PCR reads, giving one row per CDR3 protein. The sample records hundreds of thousands of distinct CDR3 sequences, less than 15% being singletons. Specimen: PBMCs, collected from the stem cell graft. The receptors were gathered from a human donor who donated a stem cell graft to a child with Fanconi anemia.

The chain has TRBV28 and TRBJ2-3; the D is unclear. Trimming removed 6 bases at V and 5 bases at J, with 9 bases between. CDR1 is MDHEN, CDR2 SYDVKM, per germline. This CDR3 is built from 12 residues. The CDR3 coding sequence is TGTGCCAGCAGCCTACCCCAAGATACGCAGTATTTT. Translation gives CASSLPQDTQYF.

This clonotype was counted only a few times. The V gene is TRBV5-4, the J gene TRBJ1-1; 7 bases map to TRBD1. The germline V gene has CDR1 SGHNT and CDR2 YYREEE (reference sequence). The ends lost 4 bases at V and 0 bases at J; junction bases unmatched: 9. The CDR3 length is 16 residues. The CDR3 region has the DNA TGTGCCAGCAGCCAACCCAGGACAGGCGTGAACACTGAAGCTTTCTTT. It translates to CASSQPRTGVNTEAFF.

This chain connects TRBV20-1 to TRBJ1-2; tentative D call: TRBD1 (5 bases). Germline CDR1 and CDR2: DFQATT and SNEGSKA (reference sequence). The CDR3 spans 12 residues. Between the trimmed V and J ends, which lost 6 bases and 7 bases, there was a span of 15 bases. CDR3: CSANIRAAGYTF. In DNA, the CDR3 is TGCAGTGCGAATATCAGGGCCGCTGGCTACACCTTC.

Worth noting for this clonotype: The junction departs from the called germline gene at one end, perhaps through a read error. V gene TRBV7-8 combines with J gene TRBJ1-2; D remains ambiguous. The length of the CDR3 is 14 residues. Per germline, CDR1 SGHVS and CDR2 FQNEAQ. This chain's CDR3 is CVSSLGGPEGGYTF. The CDR3 DNA follows: TGTGTCAGCAGCTTAGGAGGGCCCGAAGGGGGCTACACCTTC. Combining the CDR3 with reference TRBV7-8 and TRBJ1-2 gives the whole variable domain GAGVSQSPRYKVAKRGQDVALRCDPISGHVSLFWYQQALGQGPEFLTYFQNEAQLDKSGLPSDRFFAERPEGSVSTLKIQRTQQEDSAVYLCVSSLGGPEGGYTFGSGTRLTVV.

This clonotype came up many times. J is TRBJ1-1 and V is TRBV6-5; D not resolved. Germline CDR1 is MNHEY and CDR2 is SVGAGI. The CDR3 consists of 13 residues. Trimming cost V 2 bases and J 4 bases, with 8 bases left between them. The CDR3 region is CASSYAEGTEAFF. DNA for the CDR3: TGTGCCAGCAGTTACGCCGAGGGCACTGAAGCTTTCTTT.

A few counts support this clonotype. The chain joins TRBV2 to TRBJ1-1; TRBD1 is a possible D gene (6 bases). The CDR3 consists of 12 residues. From germline, CDR1 is SNHLY and CDR2 FYNNEI. Trimming took off 8 bases at V and 5 bases at J, with 12 bases between the two ends. The CDR3 region is CASGPGETEAFF. The CDR3 bases are TGTGCCAGCGGCCCAGGGGAAACTGAAGCTTTCTTT.

The chain's CDR3 is CASSSPGLAGGLETQYF. The CDR3 DNA reads TGTGCCAGCAGTTCACCGGGACTAGCGGGAGGACTGGAGACCCAGTACTTC. This chain links TRBV27 with TRBJ2-5, with 15 positions matching TRBD2. CDR3 length equals 17 residues. CDR1 is MNHEY, CDR2 SMNVEV, per germline (reference sequence). Trimming took 4 bases from V and 5 from J; bases not matched to a gene: 8.

This clonotype was seen ten or more times. The rearrangement joins TRBV20-1 to TRBJ1-6; D is unclear. V was trimmed by 4 bases and J by 9 bases, leaving 10 bases between them. The CDR3 loop spans 12 amino acids. Germline CDR1 reads DFQATT; CDR2 reads SNEGSKA (reference sequence). The CDR3 DNA reads as TGCAGTGCTACGGGGAACGGTTCACCCCTCCACTTT. Protein: CSATGNGSPLHF.

This clonotype was found many times. The CDR3 nucleotides read TGTGCCAGCAGTTTAGGGAGGTCCCGCTACAATGAGCAGTTCTTC. Translated: CASSLGRSRYNEQFF. V gene TRBV12-3 or TRBV12-4 combines with J gene TRBJ2-1, with D perhaps matching TRBD2 (5 bases). This CDR3 region has 15 residues. V was shortened by 1 base and J by 3 bases, with 10 bases between the two germline ends.

V and J are TRBV7-8 and TRBJ2-3, with TRBD2 matching over 13 bases. The CDR3 spans 19 residues. The germline CDR1 and CDR2 sequences are SGHVS and FQNEAQ. V dropped 4 bases and J dropped 0; count of bases not matched to a gene: 10. Here the CDR3 DNA reads TGTGCCAGCAGCTACGTGCCGGGGACTAGCGGGGTGAGCACAGATACGCAGTATTTT. Its protein is CASSYVPGTSGVSTDTQYF. Together with reference TRBV7-8 and TRBJ2-3, the CDR3 gives the full variable domain: GAGVSQSPRYKVAKRGQDVALRCDPISGHVSLFWYQQALGQGPEFLTYFQNEAQLDKSGLPSDRFFAERPEGSVSTLKIQRTQQEDSAVYLCASSYVPGTSGVSTDTQYFGPGTRLTVL.

The chain uses TRBV29-1 and TRBJ2-1; TRBD2 matches 9 bases. The CDR3 spans 15 residues. V dropped 7 bases and J dropped 0; count of bases not matched to a gene: 7. Germline-derived CDR1 and CDR2 are SQVTM and ANQGSEA. CDR3 loop: CSGVGLAISYNEQFF. CDR3 nucleotides: TGCAGCGGGGTAGGACTAGCGATCTCCTACAATGAGCAGTTCTTC.

Ten or more counts support this clonotype. This rearrangement joins TRBV11-2 to TRBJ2-2; no firm D call. V lost 7 bases, J lost 8 bases, and 8 bases lay in between. CDR3 length: 11 amino acids. Per the germline V gene, CDR1 is SGHAT and CDR2 is FQNNGV. The CDR3 DNA sequence: TGTGCCAGCACAGATTCGGGGGAGCTGTTTTTT. This translates into CASTDSGELFF.

This rearrangement joins TRBV27 to TRBJ2-1, with D perhaps matching TRBD1 (5 bases). The CDR3 is 16 amino acids. The V end was cut by 3 bases, the J end by 0 bases, with 12 bases between. From germline, CDR1 is MNHEY and CDR2 SMNVEV (reference sequence). CDR3 bases: TGTGCCAGCAGTTTCGTCCACAGGAGCTCCTACAATGAGCAGTTCTTC. Protein product: CASSFVHRSSYNEQFF.

This clonotype was recorded many times. The chain carries TRBV5-1 and TRBJ1-1; 7 nucleotides match TRBD1. V shed 4 bases, J shed 3 bases, and the junction held 9 bases outside the gene matches. Germline V lookup: CDR1 SGHRS, CDR2 YFSETQ. The CDR3 has 15 amino acids. In DNA, the CDR3 is TGCGCCAGCAGCGGCGATACAGGGGTGCACACTGAAGCTTTCTTT. Translated: CASSGDTGVHTEAFF.

In this sample, this clonotype turned up once. The chain combines TRBV2 with TRBJ2-3; no clear D gene. Germline CDR1 SNHLY, CDR2 FYNNEI. V was cut by 4 bases and J by 2 bases, with 10 bases left in between. The CDR3 loop spans 14 amino acids. The CDR3 loop reads CASSAQSFTDTQYF. CDR3 DNA sequence: TGTGCCAGCAGTGCACAGTCATTCACAGATACGCAGTATTTT.

This clonotype has at least ten counts. The chain uses TRBV12-3 or TRBV12-4 and TRBJ1-1, with D perhaps matching TRBD1 (5 bases). The V gene lost 3 bases and the J gene lost 4 bases, with 6 bases spanning the gap. There are 12 residues in the CDR3. CDR3 DNA sequence: TGTGCCAGCAGTTTCCAGGGCACTGAAGCTTTCTTT. Residues: CASSFQGTEAFF.

The chain is built from TRBV24-1 and TRBJ2-2; 8 nucleotides align to TRBD1. The CDR3 is made up of 17 amino acids. Germline V gives CDR1 KGHDR, CDR2 SFDVKD. The V and J ends lost 3 bases and 0 bases, in that order; junction bases with no gene match: 5. The DNA of the CDR3 is TGTGCCACCAGTGATACTGGACAGGGACCGAACACCGGGGAGCTGTTTTTT. Its translation is CATSDTGQGPNTGELFF.

This clonotype has just a few counts. The V call is TRBV7-9, the J call TRBJ1-2; D is unclear. V lost 3 bases, J lost 0 bases, and 8 bases lay in between. Germline CDR1 SEHNR, CDR2 FQNEAQ (reference sequence). The CDR3 runs to 14 residues. The DNA for the CDR3 is TGTGCCAGCAGCTTGCACAGAGCTAACTATGGCTACACCTTC. Translating it yields CASSLHRANYGYTF. Supplemented by reference TRBV7-9 and TRBJ1-2, the full variable domain reads DTGVSQNPRHKITKRGQNVTFRCDPISEHNRLYWYRQTLGQGPEFLTYFQNEAQLEKSRLLSDRFSAERPKGSFSTLEIQRTEQGDSAMYLCASSLHRANYGYTFGSGTRLTVV.

This sequence joins TRBV5-4 and TRBJ2-6; no firm D call. Germline V gene sequence: CDR1 SGHNT, CDR2 YYREEE (reference sequence). V was cut by 0 bases and J by 0 bases, with 10 bases left in between. The CDR3 length is 17 residues. CDR3 residues: CASSLGPSSSGANVLTF. CDR3 sequence (DNA): TGTGCCAGCAGCTTGGGGCCATCGTCCTCTGGGGCCAACGTCCTGACTTTC.

Only a few counts were recorded for this clonotype. The V gene is TRBV28, the J gene TRBJ2-7; D unclear. Trimming removed 4 bases from V and 3 bases from J, with 16 bases in between. CDR1 is MDHEN and CDR2 is SYDVKM in the germline V gene. The CDR3 is 15 residues long. The CDR3 DNA reads as TGTGCCAGCAGTTCGCAGGACGGGTTTTACTACGAGCAGTACGTC. Translation: CASSSQDGFYYEQYV.

The V call is TRBV7-2, the J call TRBJ2-3; D is perhaps TRBD2 (6 bases). V shed 8 bases and J shed 2 bases, with 14 bases lying between them. The CDR3 runs 14 residues. Germline lookup yields CDR1 SGHTA and CDR2 FQGNSA. The DNA for the CDR3 is TGTGCCAGCGGCCGGGACTGGGACACAGATACGCAGTATTTT. Translated, it gives CASGRDWDTDTQYF.

This clonotype was seen only a few times. In DNA, the CDR3 is TGTGCCAGCAGTCCCGCCGGGACAGGGGACCACGAGCAGTACTTC. It encodes CASSPAGTGDHEQYF. V gene TRBV12-3 or TRBV12-4 combines with J gene TRBJ2-7; 10 bases line up with TRBD1. V dropped 5 bases and J dropped 5; count of bases not matched to a gene: 9. This CDR3 is 15 amino acids long.

The J gene is TRBJ2-5, the V gene TRBV20-1; unclear D gene. Trimming shortened V by 6 bases and J by 3 bases, and 26 bases separated the two germline ends. The CDR3 is 17 amino acids. Looked up from germline, CDR1 is DFQATT and CDR2 is SNEGSKA (reference sequence). Written as DNA, the CDR3 is TGCAGTGCAACCCTTGGTGCAGGCGGCGGTTCTGAAGAGACCCAGTACTTC. It encodes CSATLGAGGGSEETQYF.

This clonotype was picked up many times. The CDR3: CASRGQGGEKLFF. The DNA of the CDR3 is TGTGCCAGCAGAGGACAGGGGGGCGAAAAACTGTTTTTT. This rearrangement joins TRBV6-5 to TRBJ1-4; 10 bases match TRBD1. The germline V gene encodes CDR1 MNHEY and CDR2 SVGAGI. The CDR3 spans 13 residues. The V and J ends lost 6 bases and 8 bases, in that order; junction bases with no gene match: 3.

This clonotype came up many times. This chain links TRBV5-1 with TRBJ1-1; no definite D call. Deletions cut 1 base from V and 11 bases from J, with 12 bases between. Germline V gene data show CDR1 as SGHRS and CDR2 as YFSETQ. The CDR3 spans 12 residues. DNA of the CDR3: TGCGCCAGCAGCTTGTTCGAGGGAGAGGCTTTCTTT. Its protein product is CASSLFEGEAFF.

This clonotype was seen repeatedly, ten times or more. This chain connects TRBV2 to TRBJ2-4; a weak D match, TRBD2 (6 bases). The V and J ends lost 0 bases and 7 bases respectively, with 13 bases between them. Germline CDR1 is SNHLY and CDR2 is FYNNEI. This CDR3 is 15 amino acids long. For the CDR3, the DNA is TGTGCCAGCAGTGAAGCGCTGGGGCGGGGTAACATTCAGTACTTC. It yields the protein CASSEALGRGNIQYF.

The chain uses TRBV6-1 and TRBJ2-2; 8 nucleotides align to TRBD2. This CDR3 contains 14 residues. Trimming took 7 bases from V and 6 from J; bases not matched to a gene: 7. Germline loops: CDR1 MNHNS, CDR2 SASEGT. CDR3 in amino acids: CASNRGGKAGELFF. In nucleotides, the CDR3 is TGTGCCAGCAATCGCGGGGGGAAGGCCGGGGAGCTGTTTTTT.

This clonotype has a count of ten or more. The rearrangement uses TRBV5-1 and TRBJ2-5; tentative D call: TRBD2 (5 bases). This CDR3 contains 15 residues. Germline CDR1 and CDR2: SGHRS and YFSETQ. The V end was cut by 4 bases, the J end by 2 bases, with 15 bases between. The CDR3, as DNA: TGCGCCAGCAGCCGGGGTGCAGGTTTACAAGAGACCCAGTACTTC. Translation: CASSRGAGLQETQYF.

The chain links TRBV20-1 to TRBJ2-5; 9 nucleotides align to TRBD2. This CDR3 has 15 residues. Germline V lookup: CDR1 DFQATT, CDR2 SNEGSKA (reference sequence). The junction had 13 bases not matched to a gene; V was cut back by 6 bases and J by 5 bases. The CDR3 reads CSARRLAGPRETQYF. As DNA, the CDR3 is TGCAGTGCCAGGCGTCTAGCGGGGCCTCGGGAGACCCAGTACTTC.

The J gene is TRBJ1-2, the V gene TRBV4-3; tentative D call: TRBD1 (6 bases). CDR1 and CDR2 from the germline V gene are LGHNA and YSLEER. The CDR3 runs to 17 residues. The germline V and J ends were trimmed by 4 bases and 2 bases, with 20 bases remaining between them. The CDR3 sequence is CASSLVRVGTSNYGYTF. CDR3 bases: TGCGCCAGCAGCCTCGTAAGGGTGGGGACATCGAACTATGGCTACACCTTC.